This TCR beta chain was documented in a study of radiotherapy plus CTLA-4 blockade in lung cancer. Study-wide points: Reports identified early blood T cell clone dynamics, with interferon-beta, as the best response predictor. Expansion in blood of tumor-derived TCR clones was seen after radiotherapy plus ipilimumab.

CDR3 length: 13 amino acids. Germline V gene lookup returns CDR1 SGHTA and CDR2 FQGNSA. Trimming removed 1 base from V and 7 bases from J, with 7 bases in between. Worth noting for this clone: Antigen specificity is unknown.

Chemo-refractory metastatic non-small-cell lung cancer patients underwent focal radiation alongside CTLA-4 blockade with ipilimumab. Clones were read by immunoSEQ multiplex PCR, and TCRdb kept only the in-frame ones, dropping some. Of 49,000 or so clones listed, 65% to 85% are singletons. The TCR sequence derives from a human donor with non-small cell lung cancer who had stable disease on radiotherapy plus ipilimumab. Sequences were derived from peripheral blood, sampled from a patient treated with radiotherapy plus ipilimumab. This chain links TRBV7-2 with TRBJ2-2; possibly TRBD1 for D (5 bases). The CDR3 spells CASSLGRVGELFF. The CDR3 DNA reads as TGTGCCAGCAGCTTAGGCAGGGTCGGGGAGCTGTTTTTT.